This T cell receptor beta chain was obtained from a study of regulatory T cells in long-lasting Graves disease. The CDR3 totals 14 residues. Germline-derived CDR1 and CDR2 are SGHAT and FQDESV (reference sequence). Between the trimmed V and J ends, which lost 4 bases and 3 bases, there was a span of 12 bases. Time point denoted: persistent/refractory GD, antithyroid drugs over 5 years with positive TRAb. From PBMCs, RNA was extracted and then used to make the TCR library. Patients hailed from an endocrinology department in Xi'an, China. This clonotype was counted at least ten times. Antigen: not known. Construction of TCR beta libraries relied on iRepertoire HTBI primers and on Arm-PCR targeting CDR3 regions. Each CDR3 protein gets one entry after TCRdb re-called the multiplex PCR reads with MiXCR. The sample carries hundreds of thousands of distinct CDR3 sequences, less than 25% recorded once. Findings and limits, study-wide: Those with persistent disease had in common more public clonotypes (roughly 3,000) than new patients (roughly 970).

The sample in question was peripheral blood mononuclear cells (PBMCs), obtained when the disease was refractory, from a patient treated with antithyroid drugs. The chain has TRBV11-1 and TRBJ2-5; D is perhaps TRBD1 (5 bases). The TCR sequence derives from a female donor with Graves disease. CDR3: CASSSFTGEETQYF. The CDR3 DNA reads as TGTGCCAGCAGCTCGTTCACAGGTGAAGAGACCCAGTACTTC.